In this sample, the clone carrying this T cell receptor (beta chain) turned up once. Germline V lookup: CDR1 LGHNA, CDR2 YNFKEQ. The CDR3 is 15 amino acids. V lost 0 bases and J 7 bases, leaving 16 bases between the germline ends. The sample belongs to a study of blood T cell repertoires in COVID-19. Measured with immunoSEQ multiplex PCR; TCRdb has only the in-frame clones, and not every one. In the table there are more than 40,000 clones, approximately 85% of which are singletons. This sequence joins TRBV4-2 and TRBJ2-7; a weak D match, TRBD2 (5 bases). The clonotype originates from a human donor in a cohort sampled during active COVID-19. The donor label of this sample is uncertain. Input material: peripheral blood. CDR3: CASSQDYTAPGEQYF. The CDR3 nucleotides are TGTGCCAGCAGCCAAGATTACACAGCTCCGGGGGAGCAGTACTTC.